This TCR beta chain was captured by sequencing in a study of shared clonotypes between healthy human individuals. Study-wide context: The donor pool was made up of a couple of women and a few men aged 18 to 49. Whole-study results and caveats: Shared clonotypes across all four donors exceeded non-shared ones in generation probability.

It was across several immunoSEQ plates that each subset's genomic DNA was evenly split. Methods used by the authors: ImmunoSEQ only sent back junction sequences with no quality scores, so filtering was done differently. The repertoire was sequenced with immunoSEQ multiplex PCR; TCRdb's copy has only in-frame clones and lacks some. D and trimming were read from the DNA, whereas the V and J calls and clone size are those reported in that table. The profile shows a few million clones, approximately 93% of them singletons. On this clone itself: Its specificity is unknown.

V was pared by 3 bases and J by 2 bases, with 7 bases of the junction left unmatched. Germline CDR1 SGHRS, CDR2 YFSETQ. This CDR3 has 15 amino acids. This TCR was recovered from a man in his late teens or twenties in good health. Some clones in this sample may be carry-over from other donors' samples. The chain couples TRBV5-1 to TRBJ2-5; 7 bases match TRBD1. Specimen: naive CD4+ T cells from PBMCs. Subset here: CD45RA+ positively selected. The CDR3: CASSSYGTVQETQYF. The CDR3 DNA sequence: TGCGCCAGCAGCTCTTACGGGACAGTACAAGAGACCCAGTACTTC.